This TCR beta chain originates from a study of blood T cells in healthy people across ages. This CDR3 is 16 amino acids long. V trimming: 3 bases; J trimming: 3 bases; junction bases outside the gene matches: 6. Germline-derived CDR1 and CDR2 are SGHDN and FVKESK. Alongside a J-beta primer mix, a sample-barcoded 5' primer served in a second PCR lasting 7 to 11 cycles. One entry per CDR3 protein results from TCRdb running MiXCR on the 5' RACE reads. The table shows 850,000 or so distinct CDR3 sequences, with less than 35% occurring only once. This clonotype has a count of ten or more. Input material: blood. The clonotype comes from an elderly woman in good health. The chain is built from TRBV14 and TRBJ2-3; 10 bases fit TRBD2. CDR3 in amino acids: CASSQVAGGTTDTQYF. In nucleotides, the CDR3 is TGTGCCAGCAGCCAGGTAGCGGGGGGCACTACAGATACGCAGTATTTT.